This TCR beta chain came from a study of technical replicates of blood from a few donors (dated 2017 in TCRdb). From a lookup of the germline V gene, CDR1 and CDR2 are SGHRS and YFSETQ. The CDR3 holds 15 amino acids from the cysteine to the phenylalanine. Of the read, only the CDR3 DNA is kept; its 45 bases are in frame from base 1. V is clipped by 0 bases and J by 0 bases, and the sequence between their germline boundaries is 6 bases long. A remark on this clone: Its recognized antigen is unknown. No much larger clonotype is one base removed from it; base qualities were not supplied.

The library was produced with the immunoSEQ multiplex PCR assay. Not all clones reach the TCRdb copy of this immuneACCESS table, which keeps in-frame sequences only. Checked studies attribute under half of the gap to unresolved V genes and leave the rest unexplained. This sample has approximately 94,000 clones in its table, and about 95% of those were observed once. Roughly 0.36% of the sample is held by the ten biggest clonotypes. Material for sequencing was T cells isolated from PBMCs. The rearrangement combines TRBV5-1 with TRBJ1-4, and TRBD1 may be the D gene, going by 5 matching bases. This TCR was sampled from a human donor in good health. The nucleotide sequence reads as follows: TGCGCCAGCAGCTTGGTGGGGCCAACTAATGAAAAACTGTTTTTT. The encoded protein is CASSLVGPTNEKLFF. Outside the CDR3, residues come from the reference TRBV5-1 and TRBJ1-4 proteins, so the full variable domain is: KAGVTQTPRYLIKTRGQQVTLSCSPISGHRSVSWYQQTPGQGLQFLFEYFSETQRNKGNFPGRFSGRQFSNSRSEMNVSTLELGDSALYLCASSLVGPTNEKLFFGSGTQLSVL.